The 22 T cell receptor beta chains listed next were all sequenced from one sample in a study of shared clonotypes between healthy human individuals. The assay was immunoSEQ multiplex PCR, and TCRdb's table has in-frame clones only and misses some. The table records more than 2 million clones, approximately 96% of them present only once. The specimen sequenced was naive CD4+ T cells sorted from blood. Described subset: CD45RA+ positively selected. These receptors came from a man younger than 35 in good health.

The V gene is TRBV5-8, the J gene TRBJ2-7; 8 positions match TRBD1. The trim removed 4 bases at V and 7 bases at J, leaving 16 bases unmatched. The CDR3 extends over 16 amino acids. The germline V gene encodes CDR1 SGHTS and CDR2 YDEGEE. As DNA, the CDR3 is TGTGCCAGCAGCCCCCACGGACAGGGACCCCACGAGGAGCAGTACTTC. This codes for CASSPHGQGPHEEQYF.

This chain joins TRBV9 and TRBJ2-1; 8 nucleotides align to TRBD1. The CDR3 runs to 14 residues. Trimming removed 3 bases from V and 10 bases from J; junction bases left unmatched: 9. Germline assignment: CDR1 SGDLS and CDR2 YYNGEE. CDR3 protein: CASSAQGVPMEQFF. The CDR3 bases are TGTGCCAGCAGCGCACAGGGGGTCCCTATGGAGCAGTTCTTC.

A word on this clone: The same CDR3 can be traced to other DNA sequences in this sample. V and J are TRBV5-1 and TRBJ2-7; D is tentatively TRBD1 or TRBD2 (5 bases each). The CDR3 is made up of 14 amino acids. From germline, CDR1 is SGHRS and CDR2 YFSETQ. V gave up 0 bases and J gave up 6 bases, with 13 bases separating them. The CDR3 DNA reads as TGCGCCAGCAGCTTGGAGGGCCTGAGGGGCGAGCAGTACTTC. Its translation: CASSLEGLRGEQYF. Full variable domain (remainder filled in from reference TRBV5-1 and TRBJ2-7): KAGVTQTPRYLIKTRGQQVTLSCSPISGHRSVSWYQQTPGQGLQFLFEYFSETQRNKGNFPGRFSGRQFSNSRSEMNVSTLELGDSALYLCASSLEGLRGEQYFGPGTRLTVT.

The CDR3 spells CASSLPGSPYNSPLHF. The CDR3 DNA reads as TGTGCCAGCAGTTTGCCAGGGAGCCCCTATAATTCACCCCTCCACTTT. The chain couples TRBV6-5 to TRBJ1-6; tentative D call: TRBD1 (5 bases). V shed 4 bases and J shed 2 bases, with 12 bases lying between them. CDR3 length equals 16 residues. Germline V lookup: CDR1 MNHEY, CDR2 SVGAGI.

The chain employs TRBV20-1 and TRBJ1-5; D ambiguous. Germline V lookup: CDR1 DFQATT, CDR2 SNEGSKA (reference sequence). V was cut by 3 bases and J by 6 bases, with 6 bases left in between. The CDR3 consists of 11 residues. The CDR3: CSAREGQPQHF. The CDR3 nucleotides read TGCAGTGCTAGGGAGGGTCAGCCCCAGCATTTT.

This chain joins TRBV7-9 and TRBJ1-1; D unclear. The ends were cut back, 4 bases at V and 4 bases at J, with 7 bases in the middle. From germline, CDR1 is SEHNR and CDR2 FQNEAQ (reference sequence). The CDR3 consists of 12 residues. Written as DNA, the CDR3 is TGTGCCAGCAGCTCTCCGAGCACTGAAGCTTTCTTT. This sequence encodes CASSSPSTEAFF.

The chain links TRBV2 to TRBJ2-7; no clear D. CDR3 size: 15 residues. Trimming stripped 2 bases from V and 5 bases from J, with 16 bases between. Germline V gene lookup returns CDR1 SNHLY and CDR2 FYNNEI. The CDR3 loop reads CASSELSSSFDEQYF. The CDR3 DNA follows: TGTGCCAGCAGTGAACTTTCATCTTCGTTCGACGAGCAGTACTTC.

The chain uses TRBV30 and TRBJ2-7; possibly TRBD1 for D (5 bases). Trimming took 2 bases from V and 2 from J, leaving 7 bases between them. The germline V gene has CDR1 GTSNPN and CDR2 SVGIG (reference sequence). This CDR3 has 12 amino acids. CDR3 in amino acids: CAWSRRAYEQYF. In DNA form, the CDR3 reads TGTGCCTGGAGTCGCAGGGCCTACGAGCAGTACTTC.

V and J are TRBV7-9 and TRBJ1-3; no clear D gene. Trimming removed 3 bases from V and 3 bases from J, with 9 bases in between. The CDR3 runs 14 residues. Germline V gene sequence: CDR1 SEHNR, CDR2 FQNEAQ (reference sequence). This CDR3 reads CASSLPSYGNTIYF. Written as DNA, the CDR3 is TGTGCCAGCAGCTTGCCCAGTTATGGAAACACCATATATTTT.

This rearrangement joins TRBV7-9 to TRBJ1-3; possibly TRBD1 for D (5 bases). From germline, CDR1 is SEHNR and CDR2 FQNEAQ (reference sequence). Trimming shortened V by 4 bases and J by 7 bases, and 17 bases separated the two germline ends. This CDR3 region has 15 residues. The CDR3 spells CASSSTGTGVNTIYF. The CDR3 DNA follows: TGTGCCAGCAGCTCGACCGGGACCGGGGTCAACACCATATATTTT.

This rearrangement joins TRBV30 to TRBJ2-7; 12 bases match TRBD2. V lost 2 bases to trimming and J lost 7 bases; unmatched junction nucleotides: 6. This CDR3 has 14 amino acids. CDR1 is GTSNPN and CDR2 is SVGIG in the germline V gene (reference sequence). This CDR3 is CAWSLAGGPREQYF. In nucleotides, the CDR3 is TGTGCCTGGAGTCTAGCGGGAGGGCCGCGAGAGCAGTACTTC.

This clone was picked up one time. This sequence joins TRBV4-3 and TRBJ2-7, with a possible D match to TRBD1 (5 bases). Trimming took 3 bases from V and 0 from J, leaving 9 bases between them. Germline V CDR1 and CDR2: LGHNA, YSLEER. The CDR3 covers 14 residues. DNA of the CDR3: TGCGCCAGCAGCCAGGAAGGGGTCTCCTACGAGCAGTACTTC. It is translated as CASSQEGVSYEQYF.

The chain links TRBV19 to TRBJ1-2; D gene unclear. Trimming shortened V by 4 bases and J by 8 bases, and 17 bases separated the two germline ends. CDR3 length equals 14 residues. Germline V gene sequence: CDR1 LNHDA, CDR2 SQIVND (reference sequence). In nucleotides, the CDR3 is TGTGCCAGTAGTAGCGGACCGGATCTTTTGGGCTACACCTTC. This translates into CASSSGPDLLGYTF.

This chain links TRBV11-2 with TRBJ2-3; possibly TRBD2 for D (6 bases). CDR1 SGHAT and CDR2 FQNNGV come from the germline V gene. This CDR3 is 15 amino acids long. Trimming cost V 5 bases and J 2 bases, with 14 bases left between them. CDR3 sequence: CASSPDGRNTDTQYF. In DNA form, the CDR3 reads TGTGCCAGCAGCCCCGACGGGAGAAACACAGATACGCAGTATTTT.

The sample holds one count of this clone. The J gene is TRBJ1-1, the V gene TRBV7-2; maybe TRBD1 (6 bases). This CDR3 contains 15 residues. With 1 base removed from V and 5 bases from J, the gap between germline ends came to 14 bases. The germline V gene has CDR1 SGHTA and CDR2 FQGNSA. CDR3 protein: CASSLGWGAKTEAFF. The CDR3 DNA sequence: TGTGCCAGCAGCTTAGGCTGGGGGGCGAAGACTGAAGCTTTCTTT.

This rearrangement joins TRBV7-8 to TRBJ2-1, with a tentative D call TRBD2 (6 bases). Trimming stripped 5 bases from V and 8 bases from J, with 19 bases between. CDR1 and CDR2 (germline): SGHVS, FQNEAQ. The CDR3 extends over 15 amino acids. Here the CDR3 DNA reads TGTGCCAGCAGCGTTCTCTGGGACTCAACAGATGAGCAGTTCTTC. Its translation: CASSVLWDSTDEQFF.

V gene TRBV9 combines with J gene TRBJ1-2, with D tentatively TRBD1 (6 bases). Germline V gene sequence: CDR1 SGDLS, CDR2 YYNGEE. The CDR3 covers 16 residues. V was trimmed by 3 bases and J by 4 bases, leaving 19 bases between them. The CDR3 loop reads CASSANQGLDSYGYTF. The CDR3 nucleotides read TGTGCCAGCAGCGCAAACCAGGGGCTAGATTCCTATGGCTACACCTTC. The full variable domain, rest sourced from reference TRBV9 and TRBJ1-2, is DSGVTQTPKHLITATGQRVTLRCSPRSGDLSVYWYQQSLDQGLQFLIQYYNGEERAKGNILERFSAQQFPDLHSELNLSSLELGDSALYFCASSANQGLDSYGYTFGSGTRLTVV.

V and J are TRBV2 and TRBJ1-2, with D perhaps TRBD1 (5 bases). Germline V gene data show CDR1 as SNHLY and CDR2 as FYNNEI. CDR3 length: 15 amino acids. The ends were cut back, 3 bases at V and 4 bases at J, with 15 bases in the middle. CDR3 amino acids: CASSESGTAIYGYTF. The CDR3 DNA reads TGTGCCAGCAGTGAGTCCGGGACGGCAATCTATGGCTACACCTTC.

This clone appeared a single time. The chain uses TRBV2 and TRBJ1-1; 8 bases agree with TRBD1. Unmatched junction bases numbered 8, after V lost 6 bases and J lost 5 bases. The CDR3 consists of 14 residues. The germline gives CDR1 SNHLY, CDR2 FYNNEI. CDR3 residues: CASRTGVDGTEAFF. In DNA, the CDR3 is TGTGCCAGCAGGACAGGGGTCGACGGGACTGAAGCTTTCTTT. Together with reference TRBV2 and TRBJ1-1, the CDR3 gives the full variable domain: EPEVTQTPSHQVTQMGQEVILRCVPISNHLYFYWYRQILGQKVEFLVSFYNNEISEKSEIFDDQFSVERPDGSNFTLKIRSTKLEDSAMYFCASRTGVDGTEAFFGQGTRLTVV.

This clone has only a few counts. At the DNA level, this CDR3 is encoded by other sequences in the same sample as well. The chain couples TRBV5-4 to TRBJ1-1; D is uncertain. V lost 2 bases, J lost 2 bases, and 1 base lay in between. Germline lookup yields CDR1 SGHNT and CDR2 YYREEE (reference sequence). The CDR3 is made up of 11 amino acids. The CDR3 DNA reads TGTGCCAGCAGCTTAAACACTGAAGCTTTCTTT. Its translation: CASSLNTEAFF. Based on the CDR3 plus reference TRBV5-4 and TRBJ1-1, the full variable domain is ETGVTQSPTHLIKTRGQQVTLRCSSQSGHNTVSWYQQALGQGPQFIFQYYREEENGRGNFPPRFSGLQFPNYSSELNVNALELDDSALYLCASSLNTEAFFGQGTRLTVV.

This clone was counted a single time. V usage is TRBV18 and J usage is TRBJ1-3; 8 positions agree with TRBD1. Trimming cost V 2 bases and J 7 bases; bases outside gene matches: 7. The CDR3 extends over 15 amino acids. Germline V gene lookup returns CDR1 KGHSH and CDR2 LQKENI. CDR3 sequence: CASSPGQGELNTIYF. CDR3 nucleotides: TGTGCCAGCTCACCAGGACAGGGAGAGCTGAACACCATATATTTT.

The chain employs TRBV6-1 and TRBJ2-7; a possible D gene is TRBD2 (5 bases). Looked up from germline, CDR1 is MNHNS and CDR2 is SASEGT. This CDR3 spans 15 amino acids. Trimming stripped 7 bases from V and 0 bases from J, with 16 bases between. This chain's CDR3 is CASKADHGVSYEQYF. As DNA, the CDR3 is TGTGCCAGCAAGGCGGATCACGGGGTCTCCTACGAGCAGTACTTC.